The next 13 T cell receptor beta chains were all read from a single sample in a study of regulatory T cells in long-lasting Graves disease. Time point noted: persistent/refractory GD, antithyroid drugs over 5 years with positive TRAb. The TCR library was prepared using RNA isolated from PBMCs. The TCR beta library used iRepertoire HTBI primers with Arm-PCR amplification of CDR3. TCRdb reprocessed the multiplex PCR reads with MiXCR, giving one entry per CDR3 protein. The sample carries fewer than 600,000 distinct CDR3 sequences, 22% recorded once. The specimen was peripheral blood mononuclear cells (PBMCs), collected when the disease was refractory, from a patient treated with antithyroid drugs. These receptors were taken from a female donor with Graves disease.

On this clonotype: One junction end disagrees with the germline gene, perhaps due to a read error. The chain couples TRBV27 to TRBJ2-7; tentatively, D is TRBD2 (5 bases). Looked up from germline, CDR1 is MNHEY and CDR2 is SMNVEV (reference sequence). The CDR3 has 11 amino acids. Here the CDR3 reads CASSFRWEQHF. The DNA of the CDR3 is TGTGCCAGCAGTTTTCGTTGGGAGCAGCACTTC.

This clonotype was detected ten times or more. The chain carries TRBV28 and TRBJ2-5; D ambiguous. V was clipped by 6 bases and J by 2 bases, with 7 bases between them. The germline V gene has CDR1 MDHEN and CDR2 SYDVKM. The CDR3 consists of 12 residues. Here the CDR3 DNA reads TGTGCCAGCAGGGGCAGTCAAGAGACCCAGTACTTC. It translates to CASRGSQETQYF.

V and J are TRBV14 and TRBJ2-7; D may be TRBD2 (6 bases). This CDR3 has 15 residues. CDR1 is SGHDN and CDR2 is FVKESK in the germline V gene. V lost 4 bases, J lost 9 bases, and 22 bases lay in between. CDR3 sequence (DNA): TGTGCCAGCAGCCCTCGTTCCGGGGAGGCTACTAGGCAGTACTTC. This translates into CASSPRSGEATRQYF.

Concerning this clonotype itself: At one of its ends the junction is not consistent with the germline gene, which may arise from a read error. The chain uses TRBV27 and TRBJ1-1; 8 bases are a match to TRBD1. From germline, CDR1 is MNHEY and CDR2 SMNVEV (reference sequence). This CDR3 spans 15 amino acids. DNA for the CDR3: TGTACCAGCAGTTTATGGGCCAGGGGGCCCTCTGAAGCTTTCTTT. Protein: CTSSLWARGPSEAFF.

The rearrangement uses TRBV6-1 and TRBJ1-1, with D possibly matching TRBD1 (6 bases). Germline loops: CDR1 MNHNS, CDR2 SASEGT. The CDR3 is made up of 13 amino acids. Deletions cut 3 bases from V and 6 bases from J, with 11 bases between. The CDR3 reads CASSDRGRAEAFF. The CDR3 coding sequence is TGTGCCAGCAGTGACAGGGGCCGCGCTGAAGCTTTCTTT.

The sample holds a few counts of this clonotype. CDR3 loop: CASSLTDTYEQYF. CDR3 DNA: TGTGCCAGCAGCTTAACAGACACTTACGAGCAGTACTTC. V gene TRBV7-2 combines with J gene TRBJ2-7; D is undetermined. Trimming took 2 bases from V and 4 from J, leaving 9 bases between them. Looked up from germline, CDR1 is SGHTA and CDR2 is FQGNSA. CDR3 length: 13 residues.

This clonotype was found many times. The V call is TRBV30, the J call TRBJ2-7, with 9 bases matching TRBD1. The CDR3 sequence is 12 residues long. Germline V CDR1 and CDR2: GTSNPN, SVGIG (reference sequence). The V gene end was trimmed by 3 bases and the J gene end by 3 bases; junction bases not matched to a gene: 0. The CDR3 coding sequence is TGTGCCTGGAGGGGACAGGGCTACGAGCAGTACTTC. Translation gives CAWRGQGYEQYF.

The chain is built from TRBV24-1 and TRBJ2-1; 8 bases agree with TRBD2. J gave up 7 bases and V 3 bases, and 7 bases lay outside the gene matches. Looked up from germline, CDR1 is KGHDR and CDR2 is SFDVKD. The CDR3 runs to 15 residues. This CDR3 is CATSDPGRAGNEQFF. CDR3 coding DNA: TGTGCCACCAGTGATCCCGGGAGGGCCGGGAATGAGCAGTTCTTC.

V usage is TRBV30 and J usage is TRBJ2-6, with unresolved D. Germline loops: CDR1 GTSNPN, CDR2 SVGIG (reference sequence). Trimming stripped 2 bases from V and 4 bases from J, with 12 bases between. This CDR3 has 15 residues. The CDR3: CAWSPPGSGANVLTF. CDR3 bases: TGTGCCTGGAGTCCCCCAGGTTCAGGGGCCAACGTCCTGACTTTC.

This clonotype occurred many times. The chain combines TRBV28 with TRBJ2-5; 8 bases are shared with TRBD2. This CDR3 spans 15 amino acids. J gave up 0 bases and V 3 bases, and 3 bases lay outside the gene matches. CDR1 is MDHEN and CDR2 is SYDVKM in the germline V gene. The CDR3 reads CASSFVAGYQETQYF. CDR3 bases: TGTGCCAGCAGTTTTGTAGCGGGGTACCAAGAGACCCAGTACTTC.

There are many counts of this clonotype. The chain has TRBV12-5 and TRBJ1-1; 7 nucleotides match TRBD1. The J segment lost 1 base and the V segment lost 11 bases, leaving 10 bases of the junction unmatched. Germline loops: CDR1 LGHNT, CDR2 FRNRAP. The CDR3 contains 14 residues. CDR3 in DNA: TGTGCTTGCCGGGACAGATACCCGAACACTGAAGCTTTCTTT. Encoded protein: CACRDRYPNTEAFF.

In this sample, this clonotype turned up a few times. This sequence joins TRBV3-2 and TRBJ2-5. TRBV3-2 is flagged as a pseudogene. The CDR3 sequence is 14 residues long. CDR3 residues: CASKQRAYQETQYF. The CDR3 nucleotides read TGTGCCAGCAAGCAGCGCGCGTACCAAGAGACCCAGTACTTC.

The chain carries TRBV20-1 and TRBJ2-1, with D possibly TRBD2 on 6 matching bases. The CDR3 is 13 amino acids. Germline lookup yields CDR1 DFQATT and CDR2 SNEGSKA (reference sequence). Trimming stripped 5 bases from V and 5 bases from J, with 13 bases between. As DNA, the CDR3 is TGCAGTGCTTCACTAGCAATTAACAATGAGCAGTTCTTC. It encodes CSASLAINNEQFF.